This entry describes one TCR beta chain. As yet, its antigen is unknown. Assay used: immunoSEQ multiplex PCR; TCRdb lists only in-frame clones, some missing. Among over 100,000 clones listed, roughly 89% were seen once. The sample belongs to a study of cytomegalovirus exposure and HLA in healthy donors. Study overall: The 90 to 150 validation repertoires, a later analysis reported, used the same platform as the 700 or so repertoires from the first cohort. General observations from the study: Across donors, most TCRs were seen rarely, yet some public ones were widespread. It was 150 to 200 TCR beta chains that were listed as cytomegalovirus-associated.

Deletions cut 7 bases from V and 8 bases from J, with 18 bases between. Looked up from germline, CDR1 is SGHRS and CDR2 is YFSETQ. The CDR3 runs to 13 residues. The receptor was isolated from a woman aged 18-30 years in good health and CMV-seronegative. The sample taken for sequencing was PBMCs. The rearrangement joins TRBV5-1 to TRBJ1-2, with a tentative D call TRBD1 (6 bases). The CDR3 protein is CASSHRQVDGYTF. DNA of the CDR3: TGCGCCAGCTCCCACCGACAGGTCGACGGCTACACCTTC.